This T cell receptor (beta chain) was sequenced in a study of blood T cells in healthy people across ages. The CDR3 covers 13 residues. Trimming took off 4 bases at V and 2 bases at J, with 9 bases between the two ends. This clonotype has more than one count but fewer than ten. The authors ran a second PCR of about 6 to 11 cycles using a sample-barcoded 5' primer and a J-beta primer mix. TCRdb re-derived calls from the 5' RACE reads in MiXCR, one entry per CDR3 protein. Seen here are some 560,000 distinct CDR3 sequences, approximately 26% observed once, and the top ten hold 3.6%. These sequences were also reported in another study, on T cells of mothers and their children.

The gene calls are TRBV12-3 or TRBV12-4 and TRBJ2-7, with D tentatively TRBD2 (6 bases). The sample comprised blood. The receptor was isolated from a boy aged 2 to 10 in good health. In nucleotides, the CDR3 is TGTGCCAGCAGTTGGGACTCAGCCTACGAGCAGTACTTC. Protein product: CASSWDSAYEQYF.